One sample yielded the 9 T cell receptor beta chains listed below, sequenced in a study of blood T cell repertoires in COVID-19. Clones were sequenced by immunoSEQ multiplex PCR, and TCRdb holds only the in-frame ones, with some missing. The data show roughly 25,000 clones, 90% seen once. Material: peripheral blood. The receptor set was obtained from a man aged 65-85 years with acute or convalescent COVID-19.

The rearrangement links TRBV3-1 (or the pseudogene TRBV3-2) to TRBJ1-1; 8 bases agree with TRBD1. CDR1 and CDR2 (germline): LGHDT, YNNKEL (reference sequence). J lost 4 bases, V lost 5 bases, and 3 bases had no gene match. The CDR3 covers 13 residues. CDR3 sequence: CASSSTGGTEAFF. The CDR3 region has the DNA TGTGCCAGCAGCTCCACAGGGGGCACTGAAGCTTTCTTT.

In DNA, the CDR3 is TGCGCCAGCAGCCAAGTCGCGGGACAGTATAGCTCTGGAAACACCATATATTTT. Translated, it gives CASSQVAGQYSSGNTIYF. The chain employs TRBV4-3 and TRBJ1-3; 7 nucleotides line up with TRBD1. The CDR3 totals 18 residues. CDR1 is LGHNA and CDR2 is YSLEER in the germline V gene. After removal of 1 base from V and 0 bases from J, the junction contained 9 bases not matched to a gene.

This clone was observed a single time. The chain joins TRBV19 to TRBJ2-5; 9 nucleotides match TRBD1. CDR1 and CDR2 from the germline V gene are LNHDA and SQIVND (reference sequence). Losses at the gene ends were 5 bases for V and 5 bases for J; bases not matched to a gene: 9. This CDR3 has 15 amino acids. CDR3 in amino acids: CASSQRQGGRETQYF. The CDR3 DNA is TGTGCCAGTAGTCAAAGACAGGGGGGTAGGGAGACCCAGTACTTC.

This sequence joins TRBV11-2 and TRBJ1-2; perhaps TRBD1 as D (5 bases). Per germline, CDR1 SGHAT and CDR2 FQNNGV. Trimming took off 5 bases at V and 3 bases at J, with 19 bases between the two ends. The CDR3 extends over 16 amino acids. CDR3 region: CASSPTLGTTDYGYTF. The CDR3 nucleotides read TGTGCCAGCAGCCCCACATTGGGGACTACTGACTATGGCTACACCTTC. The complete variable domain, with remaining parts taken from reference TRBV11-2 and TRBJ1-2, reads EAGVAQSPRYKIIEKRQSVAFWCNPISGHATLYWYQQILGQGPKLLIQFQNNGVVDDSQLPKDRFSAERLKGVDSTLKIQPAKLEDSAVYLCASSPTLGTTDYGYTFGSGTRLTVV.

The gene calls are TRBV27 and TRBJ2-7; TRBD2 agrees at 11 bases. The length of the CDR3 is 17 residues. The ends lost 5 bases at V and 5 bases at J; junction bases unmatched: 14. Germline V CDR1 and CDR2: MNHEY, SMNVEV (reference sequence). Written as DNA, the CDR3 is TGTGCCAGCAGTCCGCTTTTATTAGCGGGAGGGCCTCACGAGCAGTACTTC. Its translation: CASSPLLLAGGPHEQYF.

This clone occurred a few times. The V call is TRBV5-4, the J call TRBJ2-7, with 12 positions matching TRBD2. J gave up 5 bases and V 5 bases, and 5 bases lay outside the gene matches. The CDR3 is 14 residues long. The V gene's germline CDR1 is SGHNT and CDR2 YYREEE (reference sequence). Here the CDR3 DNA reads TGTGCCAGCAGTTCCTGGACTAGCGGGAACGAGCAGTACTTC. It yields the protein CASSSWTSGNEQYF.

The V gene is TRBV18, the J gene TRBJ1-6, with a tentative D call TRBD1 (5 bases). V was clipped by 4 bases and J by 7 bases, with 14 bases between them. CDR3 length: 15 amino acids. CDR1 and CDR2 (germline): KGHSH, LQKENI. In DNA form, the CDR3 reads TGTGCCAGCTCACTTCCCCAGGGTACCAATTCACCCCTCCACTTT. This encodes CASSLPQGTNSPLHF.

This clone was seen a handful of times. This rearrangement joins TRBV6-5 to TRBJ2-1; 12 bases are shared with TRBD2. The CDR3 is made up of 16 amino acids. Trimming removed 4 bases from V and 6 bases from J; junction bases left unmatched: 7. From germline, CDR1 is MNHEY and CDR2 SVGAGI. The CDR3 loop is CASSSPTSGRGNEQFF. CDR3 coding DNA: TGTGCCAGCAGTTCCCCGACTAGCGGGAGAGGCAATGAGCAGTTCTTC.

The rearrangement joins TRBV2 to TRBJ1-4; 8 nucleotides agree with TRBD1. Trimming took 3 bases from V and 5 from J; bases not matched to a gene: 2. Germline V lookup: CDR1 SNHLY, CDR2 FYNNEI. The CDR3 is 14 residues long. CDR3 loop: CASSENRGNEKLFF. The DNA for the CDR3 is TGTGCCAGCAGTGAGAACAGGGGGAATGAAAAACTGTTTTTT.